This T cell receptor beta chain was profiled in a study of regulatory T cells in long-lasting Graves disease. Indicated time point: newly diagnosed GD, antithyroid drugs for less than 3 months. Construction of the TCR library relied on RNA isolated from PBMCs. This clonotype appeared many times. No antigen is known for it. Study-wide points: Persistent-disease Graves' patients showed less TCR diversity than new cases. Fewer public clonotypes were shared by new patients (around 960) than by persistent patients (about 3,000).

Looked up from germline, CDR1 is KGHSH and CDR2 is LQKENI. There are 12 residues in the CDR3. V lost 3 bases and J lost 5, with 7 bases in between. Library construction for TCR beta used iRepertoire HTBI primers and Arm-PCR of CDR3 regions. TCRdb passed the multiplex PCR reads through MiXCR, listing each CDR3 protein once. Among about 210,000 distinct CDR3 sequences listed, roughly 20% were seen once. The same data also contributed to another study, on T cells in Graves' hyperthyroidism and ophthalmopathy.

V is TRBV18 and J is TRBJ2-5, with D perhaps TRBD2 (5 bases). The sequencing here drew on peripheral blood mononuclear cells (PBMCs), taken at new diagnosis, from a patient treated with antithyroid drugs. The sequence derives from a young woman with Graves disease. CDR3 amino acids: CASSPSDETQYF. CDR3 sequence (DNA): TGTGCCAGCTCACCTAGCGACGAGACCCAGTACTTC. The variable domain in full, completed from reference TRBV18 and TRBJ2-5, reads NAGVMQNPRHLVRRRGQEARLRCSPMKGHSHVYWYRQLPEEGLKFMVYLQKENIIDESGMPKERFSAEFPKEGPSILRIQQVVRGDSAAYFCASSPSDETQYFGPGTRLLVL.